This passage covers 11 T cell receptor beta chains from one sample sequenced in a study of T cell repertoires in cytomegalovirus infection. No cognate antigen is known for these TCRs. TCRdb itself ran the reads through MiXCR, one entry per CDR3 protein. Of just under 500,000 distinct CDR3 sequences listed, roughly a third are singletons. The source was cultured PBMCs, collected from culture after CMV antigen stimulation. The origin of the receptors is a human donor in good health (CMV status not recorded). Some clones in this sample may be carry-over from other donors' samples.

This clonotype was recorded many times. The chain is built from TRBV7-2 and TRBJ2-3, with D uncertain. V shed 0 bases and J shed 0 bases, with 10 bases lying between them. The length of the CDR3 is 16 residues. CDR1 is SGHTA and CDR2 is FQGNSA in the germline V gene. CDR3 nucleotide sequence: TGTGCCAGCAGCTTAGCGGCCTCGACTAGCACAGATACGCAGTATTTT. It yields the protein CASSLAASTSTDTQYF.

This clonotype has only a few counts. The chain couples TRBV6-6 to TRBJ1-5, with 7 bases fitting TRBD1. The length of the CDR3 is 17 residues. Germline assignment: CDR1 MNHNY and CDR2 SVGAGI (reference sequence). V gave up 0 bases and J gave up 4 bases; unmatched junction bases: 9. The CDR3 here is CASSYSGTAALNQPQHF. Here the CDR3 DNA reads TGTGCCAGCAGTTACTCCGGGACAGCGGCCTTAAATCAGCCCCAGCATTTT.

This rearrangement joins TRBV11-3 to TRBJ1-1, with D perhaps TRBD1 (5 bases). Germline V CDR1 and CDR2: SGHNT, YENEEA. V shed 5 bases and J shed 1 base, with 17 bases lying between them. This CDR3 has 16 residues. CDR3 amino acids: CASSTYPGRGNTEAFF. The CDR3 bases are TGTGCCAGCAGCACATACCCAGGGCGCGGGAACACTGAAGCTTTCTTT.

The chain joins TRBV20-1 to TRBJ2-5; D is perhaps TRBD1 (6 bases). Germline CDR1 and CDR2: DFQATT and SNEGSKA (reference sequence). V lost 5 bases, J lost 4 bases, and 14 bases lay in between. The CDR3 runs to 13 residues. The CDR3 coding sequence is TGCAGTGCTGGGCAGGGGCCTCGAGAGACCCAGTACTTC. This codes for CSAGQGPRETQYF.

The CDR3 DNA follows: TGCGCCAGCAGCTTTCTTTTGCTTCGCACAGATACGCAGTATTTT. Its protein is CASSFLLLRTDTQYF. This sequence joins TRBV5-1 and TRBJ2-3, with D uncertain. Germline values: CDR1 SGHRS, CDR2 YFSETQ. Trimming left V 2 bases short and J 1 base short, with 11 bases between. There are 15 residues in the CDR3.

In this sample, this clonotype turned up a few times. V and J are TRBV28 and TRBJ2-7, with 7 positions matching TRBD1. Germline loops: CDR1 MDHEN, CDR2 SYDVKM. The length of the CDR3 is 14 residues. V dropped 6 bases and J dropped 2; count of bases not matched to a gene: 7. DNA of the CDR3: TGTGCCAGCAGCTCGGGACAGTCCCCCTACGAGCAGTACTTC. Protein sequence: CASSSGQSPYEQYF. The entire variable domain, with the rest obtained from reference TRBV28 and TRBJ2-7, is as follows: DVKVTQSSRYLVKRTGEKVFLECVQDMDHENMFWYRQDPGLGLRLIYFSYDVKMKEKGDIPEGYSVSREKKERFSLILESASTNQTSMYLCASSSGQSPYEQYFGPGTRLTVT.

This clonotype appeared many times. The rearrangement links TRBV30 to TRBJ2-4, with D possibly being TRBD1 (5 bases). Germline V gene lookup returns CDR1 GTSNPN and CDR2 SVGIG (reference sequence). Between the trimmed V and J ends, which lost 0 bases and 8 bases, there was a span of 14 bases. CDR3 length: 14 residues. The CDR3 coding sequence is TGTGCCTGGAGTGTAATGGTGGGGCGAGACATTCAGTACTTC. This encodes CAWSVMVGRDIQYF.

The V gene is TRBV6-2 or TRBV6-3, the J gene TRBJ2-5, with D uncertain. CDR3 length: 13 residues. The V end lost 3 bases, the J end lost 5 bases, and 10 bases lay between the germline ends. The germline V gene encodes CDR1 MNHEY and CDR2 SVGEGT. This CDR3 is CASSYPGVETQYF. CDR3 nucleotides: TGTGCCAGCAGTTATCCCGGTGTCGAGACCCAGTACTTC.

This clonotype has a handful of counts. This rearrangement joins TRBV28 to TRBJ2-7; D ambiguous. This CDR3 comprises 17 residues. Germline CDR1 and CDR2: MDHEN and SYDVKM. Trimming took 3 bases from V and 0 from J, leaving 18 bases between them. Written as DNA, the CDR3 is TGTGCCAGCAGTTTTGGTAGAGTATTAGGTAGCTCCTACGAGCAGTACTTC. Its protein product is CASSFGRVLGSSYEQYF.

This rearrangement joins TRBV19 to TRBJ1-1, with D possibly being TRBD1 (6 bases). This CDR3 is built from 12 residues. Between the trimmed V and J ends, which lost 7 bases and 4 bases, there was a span of 10 bases. The germline CDR1 and CDR2 sequences are LNHDA and SQIVND (reference sequence). CDR3 nucleotides: TGTGCCAGTAACCTAGGGGGCACTGAAGCTTTCTTT. Translated: CASNLGGTEAFF.

V is TRBV20-1 and J is TRBJ2-1; D gene uncertain. Trimming left V 2 bases short and J 6 bases short, with 8 bases between. Germline V CDR1 and CDR2: DFQATT, SNEGSKA (reference sequence). The CDR3 is 12 residues long. The chain's CDR3 is CSARNMFNEQFF. The CDR3 bases are TGCAGTGCTAGAAATATGTTCAATGAGCAGTTCTTC.